These T cell receptor beta chains were read from a single sample in a study of blood T cell repertoires in COVID-19. Using immunoSEQ multiplex PCR, the repertoire was profiled, and TCRdb retains in-frame clones only, with some absent. The sample yields around 250,000 clones, 80% to 90% seen once. Sequenced input: peripheral blood. The receptors shown here come from a man in his thirties or forties who had recovered from COVID-19. CDR3s include the opening cysteine and the closing phenylalanine or tryptophan. D genes are given only for firm matches. Rows may omit the clone size; those that give it use once, few, many or a size class.

TRBJ1-6	once	TRBV28	NA	TGTGCCAGCAGCCTCTGGGGCCGAAGCTCCTATAATTCACCCCTCCACTTT	CASSLWGRSSYNSPLHF
TRBJ2-1	NA	TRBV9	NA	TGTGCCAGCAGCGTAGGAGGACAGTACTACAATGAGCAGTTCTTC	CASSVGGQYYNEQFF
TRBJ2-7	many	TRBV3-1/TRBV3-2	NA	TGTGCCAGCAGCCAAGCTAGCCGGGGTTTCGAGCAGTACTTC	CASSQASRGFEQYF
TRBJ2-5	NA	TRBV6-5	NA	TGTGCCAGCAGCAAACAGGCACACCAAGAGACCCAGTACTTC	CASSKQAHQETQYF
TRBJ1-5	NA	TRBV19	NA	TGTGCCAGTAGTCGCGGCAATCAGCCCCAGCATTTT	CASSRGNQPQHF
TRBJ1-1	NA	TRBV5-1	TRBD1	TGCGCCAGCAGCTTTTACAGGGGGCGATCACCTGAAGCTTTCTTT	CASSFYRGRSPEAFF
TRBJ2-3	few	TRBV28	NA	TGTGCCAGCCGGCGGGACGGCACAGATACGCAGTATTTT	CASRRDGTDTQYF
TRBJ2-7	NA	TRBV7-2	NA	TGTGCCAGCAGCTCGTACCGGGACAACTACGAGCAGTACTTC	CASSSYRDNYEQYF
TRBJ2-1	once	TRBV6-5	TRBD2	TGTGCCAGCGCGGGACTATTTAGCTCCTACAATGAGCAGTTCTTC	CASAGLFSSYNEQFF
TRBJ1-1	NA	TRBV5-1	NA	TGCGCCAGCAGCTCAACAGGGTATACTGAAGCTTTCTTT	CASSSTGYTEAFF
TRBJ1-3	few	TRBV7-6	NA	TGTGCCAGCAGCGGAGGAATCGGGGAGGGGGTCTCTGGAAACACCATATATTTT	CASSGGIGEGVSGNTIYF
TRBJ1-2	NA	TRBV6-5	TRBD1	TGTGCCAGCAGTTATAGACAGGGGGAGAATGGCTACACCTTC	CASSYRQGENGYTF
TRBJ1-2	NA	TRBV2	TRBD1	TGTGCCAGCAGTAGACAGGGGGAGGGCTATGGCTACACCTTC	CASSRQGEGYGYTF
TRBJ2-1	once	TRBV6-2/TRBV6-3	TRBD2	TGTGCCAGCAGTTCTATTAGCGGGGGGCAGTTCTTC	CASSSISGGQFF
TRBJ2-3	once	TRBV5-1	TRBD2	TGCGCCAGCAGCTTGGCCTTCCGAAGCGGGGGGCGGTCAGATACGCAGTATTTT	CASSLAFRSGGRSDTQYF